Sequencing of this T cell receptor beta chain was carried out in a study of blood T cell repertoires in COVID-19. Background on the study: Samples representing acute and convalescent COVID-19 were sourced from the United States, Italy and Spain. From T cells, B-cell-depleted T cells, or PBMCs came the material, which was cDNA or gDNA.

The germline gives CDR1 SGHTA, CDR2 FQGTGA. V lost 3 bases to trimming and J lost 7 bases; unmatched junction nucleotides: 5. There are 13 residues in the CDR3. Per the authors' pipeline: Quantification of nucleated cells was approximated via reference gene primer amplification. Generated by immunoSEQ multiplex PCR, the TCRdb table keeps only in-frame clones and is missing some. That table is the source of V, J and clone size, and D and trimming were worked out from the DNA. The repertoire consists of roughly 150,000 clones, with roughly 88% occurring once and the leading ten covering around 9.8%. The sequence derives from a woman in her fifties or sixties with acute or convalescent COVID-19. Sequencing was carried out using peripheral blood. The chain employs TRBV7-3 and TRBJ1-2, with 7 bases fitting TRBD1. CDR3 loop: CASSFPDRVGYTF. CDR3 in DNA: TGTGCCAGCAGCTTCCCCGACAGGGTTGGCTACACCTTC.